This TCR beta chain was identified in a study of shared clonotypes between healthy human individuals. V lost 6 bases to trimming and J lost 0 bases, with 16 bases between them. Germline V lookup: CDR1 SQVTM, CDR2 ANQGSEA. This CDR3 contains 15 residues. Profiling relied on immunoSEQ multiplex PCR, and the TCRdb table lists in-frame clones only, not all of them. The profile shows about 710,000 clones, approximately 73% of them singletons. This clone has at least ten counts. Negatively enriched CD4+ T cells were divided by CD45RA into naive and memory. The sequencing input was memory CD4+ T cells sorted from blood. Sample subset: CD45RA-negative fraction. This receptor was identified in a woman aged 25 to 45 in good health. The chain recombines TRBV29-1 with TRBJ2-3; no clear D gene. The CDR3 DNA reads TGCAGCGTCCAAAACGTAGTCTCTAGCACAGATACGCAGTATTTT. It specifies CSVQNVVSSTDTQYF.